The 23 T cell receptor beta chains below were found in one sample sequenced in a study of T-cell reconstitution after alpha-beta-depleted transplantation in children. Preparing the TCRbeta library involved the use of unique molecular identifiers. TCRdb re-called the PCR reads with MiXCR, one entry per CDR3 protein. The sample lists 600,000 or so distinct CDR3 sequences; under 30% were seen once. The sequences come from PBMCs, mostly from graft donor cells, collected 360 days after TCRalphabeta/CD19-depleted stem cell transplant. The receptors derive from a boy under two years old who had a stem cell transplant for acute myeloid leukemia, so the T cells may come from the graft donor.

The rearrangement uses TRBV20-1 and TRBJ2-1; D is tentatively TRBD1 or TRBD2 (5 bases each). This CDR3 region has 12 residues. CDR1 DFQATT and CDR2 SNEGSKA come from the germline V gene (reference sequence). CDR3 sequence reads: CSVGTPGNEQFF. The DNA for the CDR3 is TGCTCCGTGGGGACCCCGGGCAATGAGCAGTTCTTC.

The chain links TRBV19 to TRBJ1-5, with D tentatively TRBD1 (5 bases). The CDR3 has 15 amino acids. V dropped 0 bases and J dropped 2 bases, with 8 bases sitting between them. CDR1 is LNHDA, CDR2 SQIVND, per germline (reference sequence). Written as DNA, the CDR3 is TGTGCCAGTAGTATAGACAGGGTCGGCAATCAGCCCCAGCATTTT. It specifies CASSIDRVGNQPQHF.

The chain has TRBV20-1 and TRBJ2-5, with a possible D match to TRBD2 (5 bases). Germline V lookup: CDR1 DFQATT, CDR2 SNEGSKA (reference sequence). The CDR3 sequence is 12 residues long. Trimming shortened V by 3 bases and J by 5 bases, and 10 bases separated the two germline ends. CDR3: CSASLSGETQYF. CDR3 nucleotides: TGCAGTGCTAGTCTATCGGGGGAGACCCAGTACTTC.

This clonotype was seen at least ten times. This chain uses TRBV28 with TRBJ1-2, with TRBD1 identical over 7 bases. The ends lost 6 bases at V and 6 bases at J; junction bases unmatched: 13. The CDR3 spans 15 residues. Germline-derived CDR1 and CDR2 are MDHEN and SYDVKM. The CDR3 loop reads CASRRGRNRIHGYTF. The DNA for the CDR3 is TGTGCCAGCAGGAGGGGGCGAAATCGGATACATGGCTACACCTTC.

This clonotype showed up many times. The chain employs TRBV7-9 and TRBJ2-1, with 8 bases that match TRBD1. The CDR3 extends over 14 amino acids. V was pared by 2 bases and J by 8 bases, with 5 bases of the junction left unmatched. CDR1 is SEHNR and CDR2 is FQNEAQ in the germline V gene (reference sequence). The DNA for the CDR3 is TGTGCCAGCAGCTTACCGGACAGGGTCGATGAGCAGTTCTTC. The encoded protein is CASSLPDRVDEQFF.

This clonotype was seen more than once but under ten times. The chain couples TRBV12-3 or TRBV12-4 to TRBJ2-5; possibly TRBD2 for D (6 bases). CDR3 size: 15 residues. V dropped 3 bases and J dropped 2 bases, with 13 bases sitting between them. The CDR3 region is CASSFLLALQETQYF. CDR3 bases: TGTGCCAGCAGTTTTCTCCTAGCGTTACAAGAGACCCAGTACTTC.

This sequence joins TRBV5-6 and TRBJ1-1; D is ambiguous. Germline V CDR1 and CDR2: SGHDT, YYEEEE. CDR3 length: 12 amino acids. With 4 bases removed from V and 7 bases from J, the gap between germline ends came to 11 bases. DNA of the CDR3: TGTGCCAGCAGCATACTCGGGCTTGAAGCTTTCTTT. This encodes CASSILGLEAFF.

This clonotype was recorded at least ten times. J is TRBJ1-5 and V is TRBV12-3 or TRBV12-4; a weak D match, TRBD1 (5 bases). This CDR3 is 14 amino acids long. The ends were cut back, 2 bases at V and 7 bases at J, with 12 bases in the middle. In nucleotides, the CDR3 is TGTGCCAGCAGTTTATCGGGGGGTGACCAGCCCCAGCATTTT. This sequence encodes CASSLSGGDQPQHF.

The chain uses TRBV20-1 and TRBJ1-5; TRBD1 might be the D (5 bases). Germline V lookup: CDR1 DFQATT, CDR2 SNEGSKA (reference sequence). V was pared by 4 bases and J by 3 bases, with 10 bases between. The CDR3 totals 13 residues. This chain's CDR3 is CSATGFANQPQHF. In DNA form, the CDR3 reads TGCAGTGCTACAGGGTTTGCCAATCAGCCCCAGCATTTT.

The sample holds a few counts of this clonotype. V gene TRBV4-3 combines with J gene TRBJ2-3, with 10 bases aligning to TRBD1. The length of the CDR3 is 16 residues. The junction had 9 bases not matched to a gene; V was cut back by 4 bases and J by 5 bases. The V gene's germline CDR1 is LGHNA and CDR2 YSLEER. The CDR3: CASSLWPGQGLDTQYF. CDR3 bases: TGCGCCAGCAGCCTATGGCCGGGACAGGGGTTAGATACGCAGTATTTT.

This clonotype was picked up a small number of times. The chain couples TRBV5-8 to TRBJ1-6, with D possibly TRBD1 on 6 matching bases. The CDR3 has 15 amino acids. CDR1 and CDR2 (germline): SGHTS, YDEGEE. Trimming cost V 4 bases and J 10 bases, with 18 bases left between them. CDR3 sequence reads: CASSGPRGGRSPLHF. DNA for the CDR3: TGTGCCAGCAGCGGCCCCAGGGGCGGTAGATCACCCCTCCACTTT.

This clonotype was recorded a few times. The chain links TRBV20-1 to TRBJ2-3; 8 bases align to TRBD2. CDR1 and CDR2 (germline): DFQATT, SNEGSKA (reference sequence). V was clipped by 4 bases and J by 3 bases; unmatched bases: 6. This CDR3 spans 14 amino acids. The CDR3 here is CSAMMAGGTDTQYF. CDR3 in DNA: TGCAGTGCTATGATGGCGGGGGGAACAGATACGCAGTATTTT.

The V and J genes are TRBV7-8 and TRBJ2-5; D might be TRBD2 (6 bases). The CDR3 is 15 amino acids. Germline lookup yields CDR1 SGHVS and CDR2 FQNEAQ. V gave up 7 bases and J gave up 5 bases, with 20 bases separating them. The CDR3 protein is CASTSTGGGFETQYF. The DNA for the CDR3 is TGTGCCAGCACCTCCACGGGTGGGGGGTTCGAGACCCAGTACTTC.

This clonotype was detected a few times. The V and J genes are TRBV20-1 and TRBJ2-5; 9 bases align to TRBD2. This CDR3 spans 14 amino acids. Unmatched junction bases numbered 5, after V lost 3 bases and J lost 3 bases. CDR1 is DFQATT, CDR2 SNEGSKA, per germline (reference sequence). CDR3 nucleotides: TGCAGTGCTAGGTATCTAGCGGGGAAAGAGACCCAGTACTTC. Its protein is CSARYLAGKETQYF.

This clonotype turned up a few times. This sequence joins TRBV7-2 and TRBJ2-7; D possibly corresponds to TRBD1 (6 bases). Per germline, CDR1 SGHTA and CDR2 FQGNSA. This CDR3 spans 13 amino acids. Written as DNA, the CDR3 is TGTGCCAGCAGCTCCTTATTCTACAGGGATTTATGGGTC. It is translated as CASSSLFYRDLWV.

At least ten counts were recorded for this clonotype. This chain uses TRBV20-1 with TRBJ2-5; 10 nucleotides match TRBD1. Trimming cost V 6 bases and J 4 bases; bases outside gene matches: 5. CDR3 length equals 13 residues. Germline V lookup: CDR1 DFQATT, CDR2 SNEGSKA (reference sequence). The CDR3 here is CSACGTGAETQYF. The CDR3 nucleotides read TGCAGTGCCTGCGGGACAGGGGCAGAGACCCAGTACTTC.

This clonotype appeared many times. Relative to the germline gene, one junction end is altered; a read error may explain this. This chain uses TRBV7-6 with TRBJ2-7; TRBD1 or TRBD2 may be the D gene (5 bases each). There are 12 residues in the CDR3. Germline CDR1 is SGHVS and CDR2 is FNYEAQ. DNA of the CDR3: TGTGCCAGCAGCCAAAAACTAGGGGCGCTATGGTTC. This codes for CASSQKLGALWF.

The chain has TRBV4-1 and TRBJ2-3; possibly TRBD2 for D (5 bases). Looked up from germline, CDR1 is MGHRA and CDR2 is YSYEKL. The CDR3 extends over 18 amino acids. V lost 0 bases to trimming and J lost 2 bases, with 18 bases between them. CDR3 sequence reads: CASSQDEIPGRATDTQYF. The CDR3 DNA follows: TGCGCCAGCAGCCAAGATGAAATCCCGGGGAGAGCCACAGATACGCAGTATTTT.

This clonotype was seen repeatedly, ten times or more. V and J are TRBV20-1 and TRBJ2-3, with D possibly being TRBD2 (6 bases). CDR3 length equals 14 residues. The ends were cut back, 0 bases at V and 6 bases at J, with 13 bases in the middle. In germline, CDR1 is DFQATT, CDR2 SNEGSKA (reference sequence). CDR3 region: CSARDGKGGDTQYF. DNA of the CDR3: TGCAGTGCTAGAGATGGGAAAGGAGGGGATACGCAGTATTTT.

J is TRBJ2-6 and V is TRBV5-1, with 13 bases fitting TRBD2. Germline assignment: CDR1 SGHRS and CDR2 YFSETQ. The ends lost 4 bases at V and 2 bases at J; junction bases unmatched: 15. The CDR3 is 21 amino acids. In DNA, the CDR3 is TGCGCCAGCAGCCGACTAGCGGGGGGCGTAAGCGTAACCCCTGGGGCCAACGTCCTGACTTTC. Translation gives CASSRLAGGVSVTPGANVLTF. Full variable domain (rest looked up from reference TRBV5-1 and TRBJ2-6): KAGVTQTPRYLIKTRGQQVTLSCSPISGHRSVSWYQQTPGQGLQFLFEYFSETQRNKGNFPGRFSGRQFSNSRSEMNVSTLELGDSALYLCASSRLAGGVSVTPGANVLTFGAGSRLTVL.

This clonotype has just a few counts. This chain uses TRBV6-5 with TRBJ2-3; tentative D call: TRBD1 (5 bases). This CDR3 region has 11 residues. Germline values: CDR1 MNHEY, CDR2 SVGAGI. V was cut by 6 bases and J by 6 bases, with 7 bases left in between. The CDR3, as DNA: TGTGCCAGCAGAAAGGGGGATACGCAGTATTTT. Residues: CASRKGDTQYF.

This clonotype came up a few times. The CDR3 DNA follows: TGTGCCAGCAGCCCAGAGTCTAGCGGGGCCGAACAAGAGACCCAGTACTTC. This codes for CASSPESSGAEQETQYF. The gene calls are TRBV3-1 and TRBJ2-5; 9 bases fit TRBD2. This CDR3 has 17 amino acids. V was clipped by 4 bases and J by 2 bases; unmatched bases: 11. From germline, CDR1 is LGHDT and CDR2 YNNKEL (reference sequence).

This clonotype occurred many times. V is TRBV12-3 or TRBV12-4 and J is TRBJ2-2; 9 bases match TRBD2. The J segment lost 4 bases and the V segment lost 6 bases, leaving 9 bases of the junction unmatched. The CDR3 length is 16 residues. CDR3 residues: CASRQGASGATGELFF. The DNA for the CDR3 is TGTGCCAGCAGGCAGGGCGCTAGCGGGGCCACCGGGGAGCTGTTTTTT.